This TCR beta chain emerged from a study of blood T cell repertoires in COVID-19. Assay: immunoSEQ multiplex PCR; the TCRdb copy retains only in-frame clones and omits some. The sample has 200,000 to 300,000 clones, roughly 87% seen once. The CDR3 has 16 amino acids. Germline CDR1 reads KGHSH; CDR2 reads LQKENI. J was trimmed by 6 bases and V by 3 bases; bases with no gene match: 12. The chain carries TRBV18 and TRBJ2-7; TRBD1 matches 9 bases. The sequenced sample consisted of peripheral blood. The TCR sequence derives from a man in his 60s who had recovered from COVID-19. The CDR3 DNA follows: TGTGCCAGCTCACCTCTAAACCCGGGACAGGGCGGCGAGCAGTACTTC. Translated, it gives CASSPLNPGQGGEQYF.